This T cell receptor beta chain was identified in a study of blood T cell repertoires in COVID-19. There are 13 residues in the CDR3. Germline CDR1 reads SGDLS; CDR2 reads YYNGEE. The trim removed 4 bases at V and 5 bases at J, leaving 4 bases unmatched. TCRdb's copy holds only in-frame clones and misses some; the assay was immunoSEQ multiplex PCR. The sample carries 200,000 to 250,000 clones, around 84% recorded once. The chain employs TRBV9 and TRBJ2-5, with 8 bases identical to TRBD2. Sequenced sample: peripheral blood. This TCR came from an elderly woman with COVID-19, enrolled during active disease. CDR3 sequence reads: CASSSSGWETQYF. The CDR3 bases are TGTGCCAGCAGCTCTAGCGGGTGGGAGACCCAGTACTTC. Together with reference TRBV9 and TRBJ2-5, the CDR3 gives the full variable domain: DSGVTQTPKHLITATGQRVTLRCSPRSGDLSVYWYQQSLDQGLQFLIQYYNGEERAKGNILERFSAQQFPDLHSELNLSSLELGDSALYFCASSSSGWETQYFGPGTRLLVL.